Presented here are 28 T cell receptor beta chains from one specimen sequenced in a study of T cells expressing NK-cell markers. TCRdb reprocessed the 5' RACE reads, keeping one entry per CDR3 protein, no DNA. The sample's table shows 150,000 or so distinct CDR3 sequences. Sequenced sample: blood T cells: a sorted CD56 or NKG2C T cell subset, CD4+ or CD8+ T cells, or bulk PBMC T cells (not recorded which). The receptor source for this set is a woman aged 18 to 75 in good health.

This chain connects TRBV18 to TRBJ2-1; TCRdb selects TRBD2, and the lack of DNA leaves this call unchecked. Germline V gene sequence: CDR1 KGHSH, CDR2 LQKENI. This CDR3 comprises 13 residues. The CDR3 sequence is CASSESSGLLQFF.

The chain combines TRBV7-3 with TRBJ2-2; TCRdb calls TRBD2, which cannot be checked without DNA. CDR3 length: 16 amino acids. Germline V gene data show CDR1 as SGHTA and CDR2 as FQGTGA. This chain's CDR3 is CASSLTRGRNTGELFF.

The chain couples TRBV18 to TRBJ2-3; as DNA is missing, the TRBD1 call by TCRdb cannot be tested. The length of the CDR3 is 14 residues. The V gene's germline CDR1 is KGHSH and CDR2 LQKENI. CDR3 amino acids: CASSPRQGTDTQYF.

This rearrangement joins TRBV29-1 to TRBJ2-5; TCRdb's D call, TRBD1, is unchecked because there is no DNA. The CDR3 length is 15 residues. Germline CDR1 reads SQVTM; CDR2 reads ANQGSEA. CDR3 sequence reads: CSVPGTAYAWETQYF.

The chain joins TRBV2 to TRBJ1-5; checking the TCRdb D call of TRBD1 is not possible without DNA. The CDR3 is 13 amino acids. Germline values: CDR1 SNHLY, CDR2 FYNNEI. This chain's CDR3 is CACQGQYNQPQHF. Full variable domain (rest looked up from reference TRBV2 and TRBJ1-5): EPEVTQTPSHQVTQMGQEVILRCVPISNHLYFYWYRQILGQKVEFLVSFYNNEISEKSEIFDDQFSVERPDGSNFTLKIRSTKLEDSAMYFCACQGQYNQPQHFGDGTRLSIL.

This chain links TRBV5-8 with TRBJ2-7; the D gene TCRdb calls, TRBD2, cannot be checked with no DNA. The germline V gene encodes CDR1 SGHTS and CDR2 YDEGEE. The CDR3 consists of 14 residues. CDR3 sequence reads: CASSILAGRYEQYF.

This chain joins TRBV7-7 and TRBJ2-3; there is no DNA to check the TCRdb D call of TRBD2. Germline V gene lookup returns CDR1 SSHAT and CDR2 FNYEAQ (reference sequence). The length of the CDR3 is 15 residues. The CDR3: CASSSSSGSTDTQYF.

The V and J genes are TRBV19 and TRBJ2-5; TCRdb's D call of TRBD1 is untestable without DNA. Germline V gene data show CDR1 as LNHDA and CDR2 as SQIVND (reference sequence). The CDR3 loop spans 15 amino acids. CDR3 region: CASRLDHSGTLTQYF.

The rearrangement uses TRBV20-1 and TRBJ2-5; the TRBD1 assignment by TCRdb is unverifiable without DNA. CDR3 size: 15 residues. Germline V gene sequence: CDR1 DFQATT, CDR2 SNEGSKA (reference sequence). CDR3 region: CSAREGTGGLETQYF.

The J gene is TRBJ2-3, the V gene TRBV20-1; there is no DNA to check the TCRdb D call of TRBD2. The germline V gene has CDR1 DFQATT and CDR2 SNEGSKA (reference sequence). The length of the CDR3 is 15 residues. CDR3 protein: CSARVSGGGADTQYF.

The chain has TRBV5-1 and TRBJ2-2. The CDR3 has 14 residues. Germline CDR1 reads SGHRS; CDR2 reads YFSETQ. CDR3 residues: CASSLDAFTGELFF.

V is TRBV20-1 and J is TRBJ1-2; TCRdb gives TRBD1 as the D gene, but with no DNA this cannot be confirmed. CDR1 DFQATT and CDR2 SNEGSKA come from the germline V gene (reference sequence). The CDR3 loop spans 11 amino acids. CDR3 amino acids: CSATTGNGYTF.

V is TRBV24-1 and J is TRBJ2-7; lacking DNA, the TRBD1 call made by TCRdb goes unchecked. Germline loops: CDR1 KGHDR, CDR2 SFDVKD. This CDR3 is 14 amino acids long. CDR3 residues: CATSPPGETYEQYF.

The J gene is TRBJ1-1, the V gene TRBV3-1. Germline V lookup: CDR1 LGHDT, CDR2 YNNKEL (reference sequence). The CDR3 is 13 residues long. CDR3 residues: CASSQVEGTEAFF. The full variable domain, completed using reference TRBV3-1 and TRBJ1-1, is DTAVSQTPKYLVTQMGNDKSIKCEQNLGHDTMYWYKQDSKKFLKIMFSYNNKELIINETVPNRFSPKSPDKAHLNLHINSLELGDSAVYFCASSQVEGTEAFFGQGTRLTVV.

The chain recombines TRBV15 with TRBJ2-2; TCRdb gives TRBD1 as the D gene, but with no DNA this cannot be confirmed. Germline CDR1 LNHNV, CDR2 YYDKDF (reference sequence). There are 14 residues in the CDR3. The CDR3: CATSTRVNTGELFF.

The chain couples TRBV20-1 to TRBJ2-1; absent DNA, TCRdb's TRBD2 call cannot be checked. The CDR3 runs 16 residues. CDR1 DFQATT and CDR2 SNEGSKA come from the germline V gene (reference sequence). The CDR3 loop reads CSAGGREGGSYNEQFF.

The chain recombines TRBV12-3 or TRBV12-4 with TRBJ1-5; TCRdb selects TRBD1, and the lack of DNA leaves this call unchecked. The CDR3 sequence is 16 residues long. CDR3 sequence reads: CASSLLGRGGNQPQHF.

The chain couples TRBV12-3 or TRBV12-4 to TRBJ2-5; TCRdb gives TRBD1 as the D gene, but with no DNA this cannot be confirmed. The CDR3 length is 14 residues. CDR3 in amino acids: CASSFRTGRETQYF.

This sequence joins TRBV5-1 and TRBJ2-1; without DNA, the TCRdb call of TRBD2 cannot be checked. Germline CDR1 reads SGHRS; CDR2 reads YFSETQ. CDR3 length: 17 amino acids. The CDR3 loop is CASSPTSGGSTYNEQFF.

The V and J genes are TRBV12-3 or TRBV12-4 and TRBJ2-7; the D call from TCRdb, TRBD1, cannot be confirmed without DNA. This CDR3 is built from 13 residues. The CDR3 here is CASSTGTGKEQYF.

The chain recombines TRBV5-1 with TRBJ1-2; the TCRdb call, TRBD1, lacks DNA for checking. The V gene's germline CDR1 is SGHRS and CDR2 YFSETQ. This CDR3 has 17 amino acids. The CDR3 here is CASSWGVRAGSNYGYTF.

The chain has TRBV7-2 and TRBJ2-2. Germline V gene lookup returns CDR1 SGHTA and CDR2 FQGNSA. The CDR3 length is 15 residues. The chain's CDR3 is CASSRKGGNTGELFF. The whole variable domain, filled in from reference TRBV7-2 and TRBJ2-2, reads GAGVSQSPSNKVTEKGKDVELRCDPISGHTALYWYRQSLGQGLEFLIYFQGNSAPDKSGLPSDRFSAERTGGSVSTLTIQRTQQEDSAVYLCASSRKGGNTGELFFGEGSRLTVL.

The chain recombines TRBV4-1 with TRBJ1-4; TCRdb designates TRBD1, a call that cannot be tested without DNA. The germline V gene encodes CDR1 MGHRA and CDR2 YSYEKL. The CDR3 contains 17 residues. CDR3 sequence reads: CASSQDRAGGAGEKLFF.

The chain recombines TRBV24-1 with TRBJ1-5; absent DNA, TCRdb's TRBD1 call cannot be checked. From germline, CDR1 is KGHDR and CDR2 SFDVKD. The CDR3 contains 16 residues. CDR3 sequence: CATSDYRTGNNQPQHF.

This clonotype ranks as medium-sized in terms of frequency. The chain recombines TRBV7-2 with TRBJ2-3; TCRdb's D gene call, TRBD1, goes unchecked for lack of DNA. CDR3 length equals 15 residues. Germline CDR1 is SGHTA and CDR2 is FQGNSA. Here the CDR3 reads CASSLNGGNTDTQYF.

The rearrangement links TRBV27 to TRBJ1-3; TCRdb calls TRBD1, which cannot be checked without DNA. Germline V gives CDR1 MNHEY, CDR2 SMNVEV (reference sequence). The CDR3 is 17 residues long. The CDR3 sequence is CASSPRTGTRGGNTIYF.

This chain uses TRBV14 with TRBJ2-2; no DNA is available, so the TRBD1 call from TCRdb remains unchecked. The germline gives CDR1 SGHDN, CDR2 FVKESK. The CDR3 contains 15 residues. This chain's CDR3 is CASSQYRGNTGELFF.

The chain joins TRBV10-3 to TRBJ2-6; TCRdb picks TRBD1, but there is no DNA to check that call. The length of the CDR3 is 19 residues. CDR1 and CDR2 from the germline V gene are ENHRY and SYGVKD. This CDR3 reads CAISESGGSASSGANVLTF.